These 29 T cell receptor beta chains were all obtained from the same sample, sequenced in a study of T cell repertoires in cytomegalovirus infection. One entry per CDR3 protein, called by TCRdb with MiXCR from the reads. The sample holds some 920,000 distinct CDR3 sequences, under 40% seen once. Their recognized antigens are unknown. Sequences were derived from cultured CD8+ T cells from PBMCs, sampled from culture after CMV antigen stimulation. These receptors were obtained from a human donor in good health (CMV status not recorded). Some clones in this sample may be carry-over from other donors' samples.

This clonotype has a handful of counts. The chain is built from TRBV7-9 and TRBJ1-2; a possible D gene is TRBD1 (5 bases). The CDR3 is 14 residues long. Trimming removed 4 bases from V and 6 bases from J, with 15 bases in between. The germline V gene encodes CDR1 SEHNR and CDR2 FQNEAQ (reference sequence). Here the CDR3 reads CASSWHDRGDGYTF. The CDR3 nucleotides are TGTGCCAGCAGCTGGCACGACCGAGGGGATGGCTACACCTTC.

The chain combines TRBV20-1 with TRBJ2-7; TRBD1 or TRBD2 may be the D gene (5 bases each). V lost 0 bases and J 2 bases, leaving 11 bases between the germline ends. Germline V gives CDR1 DFQATT, CDR2 SNEGSKA (reference sequence). CDR3 length equals 14 residues. Written as DNA, the CDR3 is TGCAGTGCTAGAGATGAAAGGGGACCCTACGAGCAGTACGTC. Its protein product is CSARDERGPYEQYV.

This clonotype was detected a few times. The V and J genes are TRBV4-3 and TRBJ1-2; D uncertain. V was cut by 1 base and J by 4 bases, with 16 bases left in between. Germline loops: CDR1 LGHNA, CDR2 YSLEER. CDR3 length: 16 residues. The CDR3 DNA is TGCGCCAGCAGCCAAGGGAGATCGGTAGGGATCTATGGCTACACCTTC. It yields the protein CASSQGRSVGIYGYTF.

This clonotype was counted at least ten times. This chain uses TRBV12-3 or TRBV12-4 with TRBJ2-7, with TRBD1 as a possible D gene (5 bases). The CDR3 extends over 20 amino acids. Trimming stripped 3 bases from V and 0 bases from J, with 27 bases between. The CDR3: CASSFFLADTIKINSYEQYF. The DNA of the CDR3 is TGTGCCAGCAGTTTCTTTTTGGCGGACACTATTAAAATAAACTCCTACGAGCAGTACTTC.

Ten or more counts support this clonotype. The chain recombines TRBV3-1 with TRBJ2-2; no reliable D call. The V end was cut by 2 bases, the J end by 5 bases, with 9 bases between. Germline CDR1 and CDR2: LGHDT and YNNKEL (reference sequence). The CDR3 has 14 residues. As DNA, the CDR3 is TGTGCCAGCAGCCAATACATAGGGACCGGGGAGCTGTTTTTT. Translated, it gives CASSQYIGTGELFF.

The chain links TRBV12-3 or TRBV12-4 to TRBJ1-4; D might be TRBD1 (5 bases). The CDR3 length is 15 residues. Trimming cost V 1 base and J 7 bases, with 13 bases left between them. This CDR3 is CASSLVGIGGEKLFF. CDR3 sequence (DNA): TGTGCCAGCAGTTTAGTCGGGATCGGGGGTGAAAAACTGTTTTTT.

With regard to this clonotype: Relative to the germline gene, one junction end is altered; a read error may explain this. The chain uses TRBV6-6 and TRBJ1-1; the D gene is possibly TRBD1 (6 bases). Per germline, CDR1 MNHNY and CDR2 SVGAGI (reference sequence). This CDR3 contains 11 residues. CDR3 sequence: CVSRTQGEAFF. The CDR3 bases are TGTGTCAGCAGAACCCAGGGGGAAGCTTTCTTT.

About this clonotype: Being one base from a much bigger clone, this may be a read error. The chain uses TRBV7-8 and TRBJ2-1; possibly TRBD2 for D (7 bases). From germline, CDR1 is SGHVS and CDR2 FQNEAQ. The V gene lost 2 bases and the J gene lost 12 bases, with 20 bases spanning the gap. This CDR3 contains 15 residues. CDR3 DNA: TGTGCCAGCAGCTTAAAATCGTGGGAGGGGGATGGGCAGTTCTTC. This gives the protein CASSLKSWEGDGQFF.

The rearrangement joins TRBV12-3 or TRBV12-4 to TRBJ1-2; D unresolved. This CDR3 is built from 10 residues. Deletions cut 6 bases from V and 6 bases from J, with 5 bases between. The CDR3 DNA is TGTGCCAGCAGCGTCGATGGCTACACCTTC. Its translation: CASSVDGYTF.

This clonotype has more than one count but fewer than ten. The chain recombines TRBV12-3 or TRBV12-4 with TRBJ1-1; no clear D gene. Deletions cut 3 bases from V and 3 bases from J, with 11 bases between. This CDR3 has 14 amino acids. The CDR3 sequence is CASSLRVGYTEAFF. CDR3 DNA sequence: TGTGCCAGCAGTTTGAGAGTGGGATACACTGAAGCTTTCTTT.

A remark on this clonotype: This sequence may be a read error, since a much larger clone differs from it by one base. V usage is TRBV7-8 and J usage is TRBJ2-3; D remains ambiguous. TRBJ1-5 matches the DNA end more closely, so the J call is doubtful. Germline-derived CDR1 and CDR2 are SGHVS and FQNEAQ. This CDR3 region has 12 residues. The CDR3 here is CASSLELITQHF. The CDR3 region has the DNA TGTGCCAGCAGCTTAGAACTGATAACGCAGCATTTT.

This chain connects TRBV6-5 to TRBJ2-2; possible D gene TRBD1, 6 bases. V was shortened by 7 bases and J by 7 bases, with 16 bases between the two germline ends. The CDR3 totals 14 residues. Germline CDR1 reads MNHEY; CDR2 reads SVGAGI. The CDR3 protein is CASKADSIIGELFF. Written as DNA, the CDR3 is TGTGCCAGCAAAGCGGACAGTATAATCGGGGAGCTGTTTTTT.

The chain recombines TRBV7-6 with TRBJ2-5, with 7 nucleotides matching TRBD2. This CDR3 comprises 15 residues. Germline CDR1 SGHVS, CDR2 FNYEAQ. With 5 bases clipped from V and 5 bases from J, the junction kept 11 bases outside the gene matches. The CDR3 nucleotides are TGTGCCAGCAGCGCCCGTATGGGGGGGATGGAGACCCAGTACTTC. Translating it yields CASSARMGGMETQYF.

The chain combines TRBV9 with TRBJ1-1; perhaps TRBD1 as D (5 bases). Trimming left V 0 bases short and J 0 bases short, with 12 bases between. The germline V gene has CDR1 SGDLS and CDR2 YYNGEE. CDR3 length equals 16 residues. CDR3 sequence reads: CASSVGMGGMNTEAFF. CDR3 in DNA: TGTGCCAGCAGCGTAGGAATGGGGGGAATGAACACTGAAGCTTTCTTT.

This clonotype was seen many times. This rearrangement joins TRBV20-1 to TRBJ2-5; 7 nucleotides agree with TRBD2. Per germline, CDR1 DFQATT and CDR2 SNEGSKA (reference sequence). Germline trimming cut 0 bases from V and 7 bases from J; bases unmatched to any gene: 5. This CDR3 is built from 13 residues. CDR3 sequence reads: CSARDGSGGTQYF. The CDR3 DNA sequence: TGCAGTGCTAGAGATGGGTCGGGAGGGACCCAGTACTTC.

Regarding this clonotype: One end of the junction varies from germline; a read error may be responsible. This chain uses TRBV27 with TRBJ2-1, with 12 bases fitting TRBD2. The CDR3 totals 18 residues. The germline V gene encodes CDR1 MNHEY and CDR2 SMNVEV (reference sequence). For the CDR3, the DNA is TGTGCCAGCACCTCTCTAGCGGGGGGGTCCCTTGATTACAATGAGCTGTTCTTC. Encoded protein: CASTSLAGGSLDYNELFF.

This clonotype has more than one count but fewer than ten. J is TRBJ1-3 and V is TRBV7-2, with TRBD1 as a possible D gene (5 bases). Germline V CDR1 and CDR2: SGHTA, FQGNSA. The CDR3 runs to 16 residues. V lost 0 bases and J 0 bases, leaving 9 bases between the germline ends. DNA of the CDR3: TGTGCCAGCAGCTTAGCGCAGGGTTCCTCTGGAAACACCATATATTTT. It yields the protein CASSLAQGSSGNTIYF.

The chain is built from TRBV7-2 and TRBJ2-1, with D unclear. The CDR3 is 14 amino acids. CDR1 is SGHTA and CDR2 is FQGNSA in the germline V gene. V lost 6 bases, J lost 9 bases, and 18 bases lay in between. This chain's CDR3 is CASRHVGLPFEQFF. CDR3 DNA sequence: TGTGCCAGCAGGCACGTGGGCCTCCCATTTGAGCAGTTCTTC.

This sequence joins TRBV5-1 and TRBJ1-1; D might be TRBD1 (6 bases). V was trimmed by 4 bases and J by 0 bases, leaving 25 bases between them. This CDR3 comprises 19 residues. From germline, CDR1 is SGHRS and CDR2 YFSETQ. The DNA of the CDR3 is TGCGCCAGCAGCATCCTCCCGGGCGAGGTGGGGGCGGTGAACACTGAAGCTTTCTTT. Protein: CASSILPGEVGAVNTEAFF.

There are a few counts of this clonotype. This sequence joins TRBV6-1 and TRBJ2-3, with D unresolved. The CDR3 is made up of 12 amino acids. Trimming removed 6 bases at V and 4 bases at J, with 8 bases between. CDR1 is MNHNS and CDR2 is SASEGT in the germline V gene. The CDR3 protein is CASRAESDTQYF. In DNA form, the CDR3 reads TGTGCCAGCAGGGCCGAGTCAGATACGCAGTATTTT.

The sample holds many counts of this clonotype. The chain employs TRBV6-5 and TRBJ2-1, with 7 bases identical to TRBD1. Per germline, CDR1 MNHEY and CDR2 SVGAGI. V was clipped by 6 bases and J by 4 bases; unmatched bases: 6. This CDR3 comprises 14 residues. CDR3 DNA: TGTGCCAGCAGCACCGGGACAGTTTACAATGAGCAGTTCTTC. This translates into CASSTGTVYNEQFF.

The chain carries TRBV6-2 or TRBV6-3 and TRBJ2-1; TRBD2 matches 8 bases. Germline CDR1 reads MNHEY; CDR2 reads SVGEGT. V dropped 0 bases and J dropped 7; count of bases not matched to a gene: 5. CDR3 size: 15 residues. The CDR3 here is CASSYSNGGGNEQFF. Here the CDR3 DNA reads TGTGCCAGCAGTTACTCGAACGGGGGGGGGAATGAGCAGTTCTTC.

The sample holds a few counts of this clonotype. The chain uses TRBV9 and TRBJ2-1; D is undetermined. CDR3 size: 16 residues. The ends were cut back, 0 bases at V and 6 bases at J, with 16 bases in the middle. In germline, CDR1 is SGDLS, CDR2 YYNGEE. The CDR3 spells CASSVEGRPLSNEQFF. The CDR3 DNA follows: TGTGCCAGCAGCGTAGAAGGCAGGCCACTTTCCAATGAGCAGTTCTTC.

The rearrangement uses TRBV7-8 and TRBJ1-5; D may be TRBD1 (6 bases). The V and J ends lost 8 bases and 6 bases respectively, with 17 bases between them. The CDR3 is made up of 14 amino acids. CDR1 is SGHVS and CDR2 is FQNEAQ in the germline V gene. Here the CDR3 DNA reads TGTGCCAGCCTTGGGCAGGGGTCGGGTCAGCCCCAGCATTTT. It is translated as CASLGQGSGQPQHF.

This clonotype occurred a few times. This chain links TRBV4-3 with TRBJ1-2; D is perhaps TRBD1 (6 bases). This CDR3 is 16 amino acids long. Germline CDR1 is LGHNA and CDR2 is YSLEER. Trimming left V 1 base short and J 1 base short, with 13 bases between. In DNA, the CDR3 is TGCGCCAGCAGCCAAGCCCGGACAGACGATAACTATGGCTACACCTTC. Its protein is CASSQARTDDNYGYTF.

The V call is TRBV7-9, the J call TRBJ2-7, with TRBD1 matching 7 bases. This CDR3 contains 16 residues. Germline CDR1 is SEHNR and CDR2 is FQNEAQ (reference sequence). V trimming: 2 bases; J trimming: 2 bases; junction bases outside the gene matches: 9. The CDR3 DNA reads as TGTGCCAGCAGCTTAACGGACAGGAAGATTACCTACGAGCAGTACTTC. As protein: CASSLTDRKITYEQYF.

About this clonotype itself: A much larger clone is a single base away; this may be a read error. The rearrangement uses TRBV6-1 and TRBJ1-2; D remains ambiguous. The CDR3 totals 16 residues. Germline CDR1 reads MNHNS; CDR2 reads SASEGT. The CDR3 nucleotides read TGTGCCAGCGGTGAAGCGCTAAGGAGGCCGGCCTATGGCTACACCTTC. It encodes CASGEALRRPAYGYTF.

In this sample, this clonotype turned up a few times. This rearrangement joins TRBV6-2 or TRBV6-3 to TRBJ2-5; possible D gene TRBD1, 5 bases. The CDR3 extends over 15 amino acids. Deletions cut 3 bases from V and 0 bases from J, with 11 bases between. Germline CDR1 is MNHEY and CDR2 is SVGEGT. The CDR3 nucleotides read TGTGCCAGCAGTTATGTTAGGACAAACCAAGAGACCCAGTACTTC. Protein: CASSYVRTNQETQYF.

The rearrangement uses TRBV7-9 and TRBJ1-4; D gene unclear. The V end was cut by 3 bases, the J end by 7 bases, with 12 bases between. The CDR3 is made up of 14 amino acids. Germline CDR1 is SEHNR and CDR2 is FQNEAQ (reference sequence). The CDR3 DNA reads TGTGCCAGCAGCTTCCTCGAAAGTGGTGAAAAACTGTTTTTT. Translated, it gives CASSFLESGEKLFF.